The T cell receptor (beta chain) under discussion was sequenced for a study of control samples from healthy donors and cancer patients (dated by TCRdb to the early 2020s). The library came from the immunoSEQ multiplex PCR assay. The clones in this table, taken by TCRdb from immuneACCESS, are in-frame only. Not every clone is retained; where verified, under half of the shortfall comes from an unresolved V gene, and the cause of the rest is unknown. In all, the sample holds about 150,000 clones, and 75% to 95% of those were seen once. 3.2% of the sample lies in the top ten. A few counts support this clone. Its antigen has not been determined. Base qualities are not provided; no much larger clone lies one nucleotide away. The germline V gene sets CDR1 to SGHRS and CDR2 to YFSETQ. Ends trimmed: V by 4 bases, J by 6 bases; bases unmatched to a gene: 12. From the cysteine through the phenylalanine, the CDR3 covers 15 amino acids. The only DNA kept is the CDR3, 45 bases in frame from the first base.

This TCR came from a young man in good health. Recombination linked TRBV5-1 to TRBJ1-2; the central 7 bases match TRBD1. Sequencing used blood. CDR3 region: CASSPGDSQNNGYTF. In nucleotide form, the sequence is TGCGCCAGCAGCCCCGGGGACAGCCAGAATAATGGCTACACCTTC.